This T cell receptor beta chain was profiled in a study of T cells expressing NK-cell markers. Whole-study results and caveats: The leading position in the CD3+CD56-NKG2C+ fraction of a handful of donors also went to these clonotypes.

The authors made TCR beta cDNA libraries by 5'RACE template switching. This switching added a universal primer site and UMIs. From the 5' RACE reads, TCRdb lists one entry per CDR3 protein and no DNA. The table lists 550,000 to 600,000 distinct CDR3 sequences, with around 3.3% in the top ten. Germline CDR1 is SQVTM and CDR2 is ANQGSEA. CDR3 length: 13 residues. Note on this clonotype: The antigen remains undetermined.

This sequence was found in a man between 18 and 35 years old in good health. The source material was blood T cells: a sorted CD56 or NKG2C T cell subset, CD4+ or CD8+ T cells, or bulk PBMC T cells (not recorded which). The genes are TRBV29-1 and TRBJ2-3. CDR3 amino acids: CSVVRSSTDTQYF.